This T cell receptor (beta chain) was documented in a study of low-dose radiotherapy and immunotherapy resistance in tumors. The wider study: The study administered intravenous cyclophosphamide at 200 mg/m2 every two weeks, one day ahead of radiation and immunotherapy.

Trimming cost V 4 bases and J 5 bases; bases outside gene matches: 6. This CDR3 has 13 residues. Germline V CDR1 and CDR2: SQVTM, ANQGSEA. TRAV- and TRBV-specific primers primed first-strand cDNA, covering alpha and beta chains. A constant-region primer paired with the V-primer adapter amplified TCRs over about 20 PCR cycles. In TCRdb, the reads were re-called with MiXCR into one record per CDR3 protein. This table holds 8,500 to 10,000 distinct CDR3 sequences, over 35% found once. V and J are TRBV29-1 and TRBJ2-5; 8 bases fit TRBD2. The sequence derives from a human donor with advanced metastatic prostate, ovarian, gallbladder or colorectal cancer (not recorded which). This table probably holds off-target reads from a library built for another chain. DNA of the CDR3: TGCAGCGTTGTGGTGGCGGGGGGTGAGACCCAGTACTTC. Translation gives CSVVVAGGETQYF.